The clone carrying this T cell receptor beta chain has just a few counts. Its antigen is unidentified. The V end was cut by 3 bases, the J end by 5 bases, with 14 bases between. This CDR3 region has 15 residues. CDR1 and CDR2 (germline): SGHDT, YYEEEE. The data were taken from a study of OX40 agonist ivuxolimab in advanced cancers. Sequencing was performed with immunoSEQ multiplex PCR; in TCRdb, only in-frame clones are kept and a portion is missing. In the table there are some 110,000 clones, 90% of which are singletons. General observations from the study: Partial responders treated at 0.1-3.0 mg/kg exhibited clonal expansion among the lowest measured.

This chain connects TRBV5-6 to TRBJ1-4, with D unclear. The sequence came from an adult with an advanced solid tumor such as melanoma, head and neck, liver or kidney cancer. The input for sequencing was CD4+ or CD8+ T cells sorted from blood, taken in a trial of the OX40 agonist ivuxolimab. The CDR3: CASSSGHRPNEKLFF. The CDR3 nucleotides read TGTGCCAGCAGCTCGGGCCATAGGCCGAATGAAAAACTGTTTTTT.